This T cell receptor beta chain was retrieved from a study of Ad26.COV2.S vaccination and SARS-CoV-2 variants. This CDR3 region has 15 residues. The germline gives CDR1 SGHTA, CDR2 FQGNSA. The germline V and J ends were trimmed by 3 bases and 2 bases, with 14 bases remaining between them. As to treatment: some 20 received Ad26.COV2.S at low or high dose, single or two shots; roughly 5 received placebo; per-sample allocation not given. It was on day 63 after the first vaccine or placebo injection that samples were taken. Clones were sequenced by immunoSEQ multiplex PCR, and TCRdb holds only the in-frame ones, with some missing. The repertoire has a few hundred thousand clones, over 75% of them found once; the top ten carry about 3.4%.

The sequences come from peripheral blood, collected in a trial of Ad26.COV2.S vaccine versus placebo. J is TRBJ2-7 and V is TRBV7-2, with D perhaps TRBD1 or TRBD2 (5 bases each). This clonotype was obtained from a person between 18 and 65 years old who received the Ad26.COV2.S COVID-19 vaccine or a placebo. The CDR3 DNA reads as TGTGCCAGCAGCTTTTCCGGGACGACAGCCTACGAGCAGTACTTC. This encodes CASSFSGTTAYEQYF.